The 30 T cell receptor beta chains in this list originate from one sample, sequenced in a study of blood T cell repertoires in COVID-19 (dated by TCRdb to the early 2020s). Libraries were made using the immunoSEQ multiplex PCR assay. In its TCRdb copy, this immuneACCESS table keeps in-frame sequences only and misses some clones. Where compared with another copy, unresolved V genes explain less than half of these, and the others have no known cause. The sample yields 110,000 or so clones; 70% to 90% were counted once. In total, the top ten clones hold less than 3.5% of the sample. Sequenced input: peripheral blood. These receptor sequences come from a man aged 40-50 years with acute or convalescent COVID-19.

The chain uses TRBV5-1 and TRBJ2-2; 8 bases are shared with TRBD1. V lost 8 bases, J lost 2 bases, and 5 bases stayed unmatched. Germline CDR1 SGHRS, CDR2 YFSETQ. The CDR3 sequence is 14 residues long. CDR3 sequence (DNA): TGCGCCAGTCGACAGGGGTTAAACACCGGGGAGCTGTTTTTT. Translation gives CASRQGLNTGELFF. The whole variable domain, remainder taken from reference TRBV5-1 and TRBJ2-2, is KAGVTQTPRYLIKTRGQQVTLSCSPISGHRSVSWYQQTPGQGLQFLFEYFSETQRNKGNFPGRFSGRQFSNSRSEMNVSTLELGDSALYLCASRQGLNTGELFFGEGSRLTVL.

The count of this clone is one. CDR3 sequence (DNA): TGTGCCAGCAGTTTAGGGCGGACAGACTACGAGCAGTACTTC. As protein: CASSLGRTDYEQYF. This chain uses TRBV27 with TRBJ2-7; D is possibly TRBD1 (6 bases). The CDR3 totals 14 residues. Trimming removed 2 bases at V and 3 bases at J, with 11 bases between. Germline loops: CDR1 MNHEY, CDR2 SMNVEV (reference sequence).

The chain uses TRBV12-5 and TRBJ1-5; D gene unclear. The germline CDR1 and CDR2 sequences are LGHNT and FRNRAP. Trimming removed 1 base at V and 4 bases at J, with 5 bases between. The CDR3 runs to 13 residues. In DNA, the CDR3 is TGTGCTAGTGGTTTGGGGCAGAATCAGCCCCAGCATTTT. Its protein product is CASGLGQNQPQHF.

This clone was detected only once. Germline and junction disagree at one end, which may indicate a read error. V is TRBV6-5 and J is TRBJ2-4; the D gene is possibly TRBD2 (5 bases). The germline V gene encodes CDR1 MNHEY and CDR2 SVGAGI. CDR3 length equals 15 residues. As DNA, the CDR3 is TGTGCCAGCAGTGACTCGGGCCTAGCCACAAACATTCAGTACTTC. It yields the protein CASSDSGLATNIQYF.

V and J are TRBV3-1 (or the pseudogene TRBV3-2) and TRBJ2-7; D perhaps matches TRBD2 (6 bases). CDR1 is LGHDT and CDR2 is YNNKEL in the germline V gene (reference sequence). V gave up 4 bases and J gave up 2 bases, with 18 bases separating them. This CDR3 is 16 amino acids long. The CDR3 here is CASSPLAGGNPYEQYF. CDR3 DNA sequence: TGTGCCAGCAGCCCCCTTGCAGGAGGGAATCCCTACGAGCAGTACTTC.

The chain recombines TRBV12-5 with TRBJ2-7, with TRBD1 matching 9 bases. The CDR3 is made up of 16 amino acids. V shed 6 bases, J shed 2 bases, and the junction held 11 bases outside the gene matches. Germline V gives CDR1 LGHNT, CDR2 FRNRAP. In DNA, the CDR3 is TGTGCTAGTGGCCGGGGAACAGGGGGCTCGACCTACGAGCAGTACTTC. It encodes CASGRGTGGSTYEQYF.

This clone has more than one count but fewer than ten. The chain employs TRBV5-1 and TRBJ2-3, with a weak D call TRBD1 (5 bases). The CDR3 loop spans 13 amino acids. Trimming shortened V by 0 bases and J by 5 bases, and 7 bases separated the two germline ends. Germline CDR1 reads SGHRS; CDR2 reads YFSETQ. CDR3 protein: CASSLEGLDTQYF. The CDR3 nucleotides are TGCGCCAGCAGCTTGGAGGGGTTAGATACGCAGTATTTT. The whole variable domain, remainder taken from reference TRBV5-1 and TRBJ2-3, is KAGVTQTPRYLIKTRGQQVTLSCSPISGHRSVSWYQQTPGQGLQFLFEYFSETQRNKGNFPGRFSGRQFSNSRSEMNVSTLELGDSALYLCASSLEGLDTQYFGPGTRLTVL.

Here the CDR3 DNA reads TGTGCCAGCAGTTGGGCCGAGAATCAGCCCCAGCATTTT. It codes for CASSWAENQPQHF. The chain couples TRBV6-5 to TRBJ1-5; D ambiguous. CDR1 and CDR2 from the germline V gene are MNHEY and SVGAGI. The CDR3 runs to 13 residues. V was cut by 4 bases and J by 4 bases, with 8 bases left in between.

This chain uses TRBV14 with TRBJ2-7; D not certain. This CDR3 has 15 amino acids. Deletions cut 4 bases from V and 3 bases from J, with 16 bases between. Germline lookup yields CDR1 SGHDN and CDR2 FVKESK. CDR3 residues: CASSPTLGRHYEQYF. CDR3 nucleotides: TGTGCCAGCAGCCCTACTCTGGGCAGGCACTACGAGCAGTACTTC.

The chain recombines TRBV6-2 or TRBV6-3 with TRBJ2-7; TRBD1 aligns across 9 bases. The trim removed 6 bases at V and 2 bases at J, leaving 14 bases unmatched. CDR3 length: 17 residues. Germline V gene lookup returns CDR1 MNHEY and CDR2 SVGEGT. The CDR3 region is CASSPTRQGVRAYEQYF. The CDR3 region has the DNA TGTGCCAGCAGCCCAACCAGACAGGGGGTAAGGGCCTACGAGCAGTACTTC.

The V call is TRBV27, the J call TRBJ2-6; no reliable D call. The CDR3 loop spans 13 amino acids. Germline-derived CDR1 and CDR2 are MNHEY and SMNVEV (reference sequence). V dropped 5 bases and J dropped 2 bases, with 4 bases sitting between them. The CDR3 nucleotides read TGTGCCAGCAGTACACCTGGGGCCAACGTCCTGACTTTC. It is translated as CASSTPGANVLTF.

The chain links TRBV9 to TRBJ2-3; D possibly corresponds to TRBD2 (7 bases). CDR1 is SGDLS and CDR2 is YYNGEE in the germline V gene. The V end was cut by 0 bases, the J end by 6 bases, with 17 bases between. The CDR3 is made up of 16 amino acids. CDR3 loop: CASSVAFTGGADTQYF. As DNA, the CDR3 is TGTGCCAGCAGCGTAGCCTTCACTGGGGGGGCTGATACGCAGTATTTT.

The chain is built from TRBV20-1 and TRBJ2-7; D is possibly TRBD2 (5 bases). Germline CDR1 DFQATT, CDR2 SNEGSKA (reference sequence). This CDR3 has 13 amino acids. V dropped 3 bases and J dropped 2 bases, with 11 bases sitting between them. The CDR3 region is CSASGLWAYEQYF. CDR3 sequence (DNA): TGCAGTGCTAGTGGACTCTGGGCCTACGAGCAGTACTTC.

J is TRBJ2-7 and V is TRBV18; 7 bases map to TRBD1. With 3 bases clipped from V and 3 bases from J, the junction kept 5 bases outside the gene matches. CDR3 length equals 14 residues. Germline loops: CDR1 KGHSH, CDR2 LQKENI. The CDR3 coding sequence is TGTGCCAGCTCACCGGAGACAGGGCGCTACGAGCAGTACTTC. The encoded protein is CASSPETGRYEQYF.

This chain joins TRBV12-3 or TRBV12-4 and TRBJ1-5, with a possible D match to TRBD1 (5 bases). Trimming removed 8 bases at V and 7 bases at J, with 9 bases between. CDR3 length: 11 amino acids. The CDR3, as DNA: TGTGCCAGCGGCGGGGGACAGCCCCAGCATTTT. Translating it yields CASGGGQPQHF.

This chain joins TRBV5-1 and TRBJ2-3; 11 bases fit TRBD2. J lost 2 bases, V lost 6 bases, and 11 bases had no gene match. Germline V gene data show CDR1 as SGHRS and CDR2 as YFSETQ. CDR3 length equals 17 residues. CDR3: CASTSLTSGGVTDTQYF. CDR3 sequence (DNA): TGCGCCAGCACCTCCCTTACTAGCGGGGGAGTCACAGATACGCAGTATTTT.

The CDR3 sequence is CASSEGTGADTQYF. CDR3 sequence (DNA): TGTGCCAGCAGTGAAGGGACAGGGGCAGATACGCAGTATTTT. The rearrangement joins TRBV6-1 to TRBJ2-3; TRBD1 matches 9 bases. The V gene's germline CDR1 is MNHNS and CDR2 SASEGT. The CDR3 has 14 amino acids. Unmatched junction bases numbered 0, after V lost 1 base and J lost 4 bases.

This clone was observed a few times. This chain links TRBV7-9 with TRBJ1-3; the D gene is possibly TRBD1 (5 bases). The V and J ends lost 3 bases and 2 bases respectively, with 8 bases between them. The CDR3 consists of 14 residues. The germline gives CDR1 SEHNR, CDR2 FQNEAQ (reference sequence). The CDR3 is CASSLGLAGNTIYF. Written as DNA, the CDR3 is TGTGCCAGCAGCTTGGGGCTAGCTGGAAACACCATATATTTT.

The J gene is TRBJ2-1, the V gene TRBV2, with TRBD2 matching over 13 bases. The CDR3 is 15 residues long. The germline V gene encodes CDR1 SNHLY and CDR2 FYNNEI. J gave up 7 bases and V 7 bases, and 7 bases lay outside the gene matches. The CDR3 DNA follows: TGTGCCAGCACCCTGGGACTAGCGGGGAAAAATGAGCAGTTCTTC. It codes for CASTLGLAGKNEQFF.

The genes are TRBV9 and TRBJ1-4, with a possible D match to TRBD1 (6 bases). The CDR3 is 16 amino acids. V lost 3 bases and J lost 0, with 12 bases in between. Germline V gene data show CDR1 as SGDLS and CDR2 as YYNGEE. CDR3 bases: TGTGCCAGCAGCGCAGCGGACAGCTCAACTAATGAAAAACTGTTTTTT. It is translated as CASSAADSSTNEKLFF.

The chain links TRBV21-1 to TRBJ2-4; the listed D gene, TRBD1, was not tested against the DNA. TRBV21-1 is a pseudogene locus. This CDR3 is built from 18 residues. The DNA of the CDR3 is TGTGCCAGCAGCAAACGAGGGACACCTGAAGAGGCCAAAAACATTCAGTACTTC. This translates into CASSKRGTPEEAKNIQYF.

The chain is built from TRBV6-1 and TRBJ1-5, with D perhaps matching TRBD1 (6 bases). CDR1 and CDR2 (germline): MNHNS, SASEGT. The CDR3 contains 13 residues. V lost 3 bases to trimming and J lost 6 bases, with 9 bases between them. CDR3 sequence (DNA): TGTGCCAGCAGTGAGATGGACAGTCAGCCCCAGCATTTT. Protein sequence: CASSEMDSQPQHF.

This clone has just one count. The chain carries TRBV24-1 and TRBJ2-3; 8 bases are a match to TRBD1. Germline assignment: CDR1 KGHDR and CDR2 SFDVKD. V lost 7 bases, J lost 1 base, and 3 bases stayed unmatched. CDR3 size: 14 residues. The CDR3 here is CATSSGGGTDTQYF. The CDR3 bases are TGTGCCACCAGCTCAGGGGGCGGCACAGATACGCAGTATTTT.

The J gene is TRBJ2-7, the V gene TRBV7-9; D is perhaps TRBD1 (6 bases). The CDR3 contains 12 residues. Per the germline V gene, CDR1 is SEHNR and CDR2 is FQNEAQ (reference sequence). The V end lost 7 bases, the J end lost 7 bases, and 14 bases lay between the germline ends. CDR3 sequence reads: CASTVGGREQYF. The CDR3 DNA reads as TGTGCCAGCACAGTTGGGGGCCGGGAGCAGTACTTC.

This clone was counted a single time. The V and J genes are TRBV19 and TRBJ1-5; D unresolved. The V end lost 3 bases, the J end lost 7 bases, and 10 bases lay between the germline ends. CDR1 is LNHDA, CDR2 SQIVND, per germline (reference sequence). The CDR3 sequence is 13 residues long. The chain's CDR3 is CASSIGLRQPQHF. CDR3 bases: TGTGCCAGTAGTATCGGATTGCGGCAGCCCCAGCATTTT.

The chain joins TRBV10-3 to TRBJ2-7; 11 bases line up with TRBD2. CDR3 length equals 14 residues. Trimming at V came to 7 bases and at J to 4 bases, leaving 6 bases not matched to a gene. Germline CDR1 ENHRY, CDR2 SYGVKD. This CDR3 reads CAINPGTSGYEQYF. CDR3 sequence (DNA): TGTGCCATCAATCCCGGGACTAGCGGATACGAGCAGTACTTC.

This CDR3 is CASSQERGKNTGELFF. CDR3 nucleotides: TGCGCCAGCAGCCAGGAGCGGGGAAAGAACACCGGGGAGCTGTTTTTT. This chain connects TRBV5-1 to TRBJ2-2; TRBD2 agrees at 7 bases. Per the germline V gene, CDR1 is SGHRS and CDR2 is YFSETQ. Unmatched junction bases numbered 7, after V lost 4 bases and J lost 1 base. CDR3 length: 16 residues.

The chain joins TRBV10-3 to TRBJ2-7; TRBD2 matches 7 bases. The CDR3 loop spans 16 amino acids. Unmatched junction bases numbered 11, after V lost 6 bases and J lost 0 bases. Germline CDR1 is ENHRY and CDR2 is SYGVKD. The CDR3 bases are TGTGCCATCAGCAGAGGGGCGGGGGACCTCTCCTACGAGCAGTACTTC. Encoded protein: CAISRGAGDLSYEQYF.

The chain joins TRBV6-5 to TRBJ2-1, with TRBD2 matching 13 bases. The trim removed 6 bases at V and 9 bases at J, leaving 8 bases unmatched. Germline assignment: CDR1 MNHEY and CDR2 SVGAGI. The CDR3 is made up of 15 amino acids. CDR3 bases: TGTGCCAGCAGCCTACTAGCGGGGGGGCCTGGTGAGCAGTTCTTC. Translating it yields CASSLLAGGPGEQFF.

The V and J genes are TRBV7-8 and TRBJ2-3, with 7 positions matching TRBD1. V shed 4 bases, J shed 3 bases, and the junction held 1 base outside the gene matches. The CDR3 runs 13 residues. CDR1 and CDR2 (germline): SGHVS, FQNEAQ. The CDR3 is CASSSTGTDTQYF. The DNA of the CDR3 is TGTGCCAGCAGCTCGACAGGGACAGATACGCAGTATTTT. Together with reference TRBV7-8 and TRBJ2-3, the CDR3 gives the full variable domain: GAGVSQSPRYKVAKRGQDVALRCDPISGHVSLFWYQQALGQGPEFLTYFQNEAQLDKSGLPSDRFFAERPEGSVSTLKIQRTQQEDSAVYLCASSSTGTDTQYFGPGTRLTVL.